Below, 32 T cell receptor beta chains from the same sample are listed, as sequenced in a study of cytomegalovirus exposure and HLA in healthy donors. Assay used: immunoSEQ multiplex PCR; TCRdb lists only in-frame clones, some missing. The sample carries roughly 59,000 clones, around 93% recorded once. Sequenced input: PBMCs. The receptor set was obtained from a man aged 18-30 years in good health and CMV-seropositive.

This chain joins TRBV10-3 and TRBJ2-7; a possible D gene is TRBD1 (6 bases). The CDR3 covers 14 residues. The V gene lost 5 bases and the J gene lost 3 bases, with 14 bases spanning the gap. In germline, CDR1 is ENHRY, CDR2 SYGVKD. In DNA, the CDR3 is TGTGCCATCAGTCCATTGACAGGCTACTACGAGCAGTACTTC. Amino acids: CAISPLTGYYEQYF.

The chain employs TRBV30 and TRBJ2-5, with TRBD1 matching over 7 bases. The CDR3 loop spans 14 amino acids. Germline loops: CDR1 GTSNPN, CDR2 SVGIG (reference sequence). The ends lost 1 base at V and 1 base at J; junction bases unmatched: 3. CDR3 bases: TGTGCCTGGAGTGCACAGGGGTTCCAAGAGACCCAGTACTTC. Residues: CAWSAQGFQETQYF.

V and J are TRBV27 and TRBJ2-2; 12 bases map to TRBD2. This CDR3 is built from 16 residues. Germline V gene sequence: CDR1 MNHEY, CDR2 SMNVEV (reference sequence). The V and J ends lost 5 bases and 4 bases, in that order; junction bases with no gene match: 5. The DNA of the CDR3 is TGTGCCAGCAGTACTGGACTAGCGGGACGCACCGGGGAGCTGTTTTTT. It encodes CASSTGLAGRTGELFF.

V and J are TRBV11-2 and TRBJ2-1; D remains ambiguous. Deletions cut 5 bases from V and 3 bases from J, with 17 bases between. The germline gives CDR1 SGHAT, CDR2 FQNNGV. CDR3 length: 16 residues. The CDR3 protein is CASSPPPPLNYNEQFF. The CDR3 coding sequence is TGTGCCAGCAGCCCACCCCCCCCACTCAACTACAATGAGCAGTTCTTC.

The rearrangement links TRBV6-5 to TRBJ1-3; a possible D gene is TRBD1 (5 bases). Germline CDR1 reads MNHEY; CDR2 reads SVGAGI. V was clipped by 2 bases and J by 3 bases, with 8 bases between them. The CDR3 is 14 amino acids. CDR3 region: CASSYAGYGNTIYF. CDR3 nucleotides: TGTGCCAGCAGTTACGCAGGGTATGGAAACACCATATATTTT.

The chain joins TRBV7-8 to TRBJ2-7, with 11 positions matching TRBD2. The trim removed 5 bases at V and 4 bases at J, leaving 19 bases unmatched. Per the germline V gene, CDR1 is SGHVS and CDR2 is FQNEAQ. There are 19 residues in the CDR3. CDR3 DNA sequence: TGTGCCAGCAGCGTCACAGGGGGCCCGGGACTAGCGGAGATTTACGAGCAGTACTTC. Translating it yields CASSVTGGPGLAEIYEQYF.

This chain connects TRBV28 to TRBJ2-5, with 8 bases that match TRBD1. Germline V gene sequence: CDR1 MDHEN, CDR2 SYDVKM. This CDR3 is built from 16 residues. Trimming cost V 6 bases and J 7 bases; bases outside gene matches: 16. CDR3 nucleotide sequence: TGTGCCAGCAGAAAGAGGGGACAGGTTGGGAGGTGGACCCAGTACTTC. Protein: CASRKRGQVGRWTQYF.

The J gene is TRBJ2-5, the V gene TRBV7-9, with a weak D call TRBD1 (5 bases). Germline V CDR1 and CDR2: SEHNR, FQNEAQ (reference sequence). The CDR3 is made up of 13 amino acids. V dropped 6 bases and J dropped 1 base, with 9 bases sitting between them. The CDR3 DNA reads TGTGCCAGCAGGACAGCTCTCCAAGAGACCCAGTACTTC. Encoded protein: CASRTALQETQYF.

The chain recombines TRBV5-4 with TRBJ1-5; perhaps TRBD1 as D (5 bases). This CDR3 has 15 residues. Germline V gene sequence: CDR1 SGHNT, CDR2 YYREEE (reference sequence). Trimming left V 0 bases short and J 0 bases short, with 7 bases between. The CDR3 region is CASSLDQGSNQPQHF. The CDR3, as DNA: TGTGCCAGCAGCTTGGACCAGGGTAGCAATCAGCCCCAGCATTTT.

The rearrangement joins TRBV6-5 to TRBJ1-2, with 9 bases fitting TRBD1. Looked up from germline, CDR1 is MNHEY and CDR2 is SVGAGI. Trimming at V came to 5 bases and at J to 3 bases, leaving 1 base not matched to a gene. The CDR3 is 13 residues long. This chain's CDR3 is CASSGTGYYGYTF. The CDR3 region has the DNA TGTGCCAGCAGTGGGACAGGGTACTATGGCTACACCTTC.

The V call is TRBV7-9, the J call TRBJ2-7; maybe TRBD1 (5 bases). The CDR3 totals 13 residues. The V gene's germline CDR1 is SEHNR and CDR2 FQNEAQ (reference sequence). The ends were cut back, 0 bases at V and 2 bases at J, with 5 bases in the middle. CDR3 protein: CASSLAGAYEQYF. CDR3 in DNA: TGTGCCAGCAGCTTAGCAGGGGCCTACGAGCAGTACTTC.

This chain links TRBV21-1 with TRBJ1-4; the tabulated D call, TRBD1, remains unverified against the DNA. TRBV21-1 constitutes a pseudogene. CDR3 size: 16 residues. Written as DNA, the CDR3 is TGTGCCAGCAGCAGAACAGGGGTCGCAACTAATGAAAAACTGTTTTTT. Translated: CASSRTGVATNEKLFF.

V is TRBV6-5 and J is TRBJ1-1; no firm D call. In germline, CDR1 is MNHEY, CDR2 SVGAGI. This CDR3 has 11 amino acids. V was shortened by 8 bases and J by 3 bases, with 7 bases between the two germline ends. The CDR3 protein is CASGRDTEAFF. Written as DNA, the CDR3 is TGTGCCAGCGGTCGGGACACTGAAGCTTTCTTT.

The chain joins TRBV5-4 to TRBJ2-1; D is ambiguous. Trimming shortened V by 4 bases and J by 8 bases, and 10 bases separated the two germline ends. Germline CDR1 SGHNT, CDR2 YYREEE (reference sequence). The CDR3 is 12 residues long. The CDR3 DNA is TGTGCCAGCAGCCGCCCGAGCGATGAGCAGTTCTTC. Translating it yields CASSRPSDEQFF.

This clone was found a few times. The gene calls are TRBV9 and TRBJ2-7, with no clear D. The ends were cut back, 4 bases at V and 3 bases at J, with 14 bases in the middle. This CDR3 has 14 residues. Germline V lookup: CDR1 SGDLS, CDR2 YYNGEE. The CDR3 sequence is CASSPRGRDYEQYF. The CDR3 DNA reads as TGTGCCAGCAGCCCTAGAGGCCGCGACTACGAGCAGTACTTC.

This chain links TRBV5-1 with TRBJ2-7; possibly TRBD1 for D (10 bases). The germline CDR1 and CDR2 sequences are SGHRS and YFSETQ. The V gene lost 4 bases and the J gene lost 2 bases, with 31 bases spanning the gap. The CDR3 spans 20 residues. The CDR3 region is CASSPNNRQGASGKAYEQYF. CDR3 DNA sequence: TGCGCCAGCAGCCCCAACAACCGACAGGGGGCTAGCGGGAAAGCCTACGAGCAGTACTTC. The entire variable domain, with the rest obtained from reference TRBV5-1 and TRBJ2-7, is as follows: KAGVTQTPRYLIKTRGQQVTLSCSPISGHRSVSWYQQTPGQGLQFLFEYFSETQRNKGNFPGRFSGRQFSNSRSEMNVSTLELGDSALYLCASSPNNRQGASGKAYEQYFGPGTRLTVT.

This rearrangement joins TRBV19 to TRBJ1-2; TRBD1 matches 8 bases. The germline V gene has CDR1 LNHDA and CDR2 SQIVND (reference sequence). The CDR3 loop spans 15 amino acids. The J segment lost 4 bases and the V segment lost 6 bases, leaving 10 bases of the junction unmatched. Written as DNA, the CDR3 is TGTGCCAGTAGCTACTCCGGGACAGGTGGCTATGGCTACACCTTC. Protein sequence: CASSYSGTGGYGYTF.

The rearrangement uses TRBV2 and TRBJ1-2, with D unclear. Looked up from germline, CDR1 is SNHLY and CDR2 is FYNNEI. V was pared by 6 bases and J by 5 bases, with 4 bases between. CDR3 size: 10 residues. The CDR3 is CASRAYGYTF. The CDR3 DNA is TGTGCCAGCAGAGCGTATGGCTACACCTTC.

The rearrangement uses TRBV5-1 and TRBJ2-7; tentatively, D is TRBD2 (6 bases). Trimming removed 4 bases from V and 3 bases from J, with 11 bases in between. Germline loops: CDR1 SGHRS, CDR2 YFSETQ. This CDR3 comprises 13 residues. The CDR3 coding sequence is TGCGCCAGCAGCCCCGACGGGGGCTACGAGCAGTACTTC. It translates to CASSPDGGYEQYF.

V and J are TRBV11-2 and TRBJ2-1; 13 nucleotides align to TRBD2. This CDR3 spans 13 amino acids. From germline, CDR1 is SGHAT and CDR2 FQNNGV. The V gene end was trimmed by 9 bases and the J gene end by 7 bases; junction bases not matched to a gene: 3. The CDR3 sequence: CASGLAGVNEQFF. CDR3 nucleotides: TGTGCCAGTGGACTAGCGGGAGTTAATGAGCAGTTCTTC. Supplemented by reference TRBV11-2 and TRBJ2-1, the full variable domain reads EAGVAQSPRYKIIEKRQSVAFWCNPISGHATLYWYQQILGQGPKLLIQFQNNGVVDDSQLPKDRFSAERLKGVDSTLKIQPAKLEDSAVYLCASGLAGVNEQFFGPGTRLTVL.

V gene TRBV15 combines with J gene TRBJ2-5; 9 positions agree with TRBD1. The CDR3 is made up of 15 amino acids. J gave up 1 base and V 3 bases, and 3 bases lay outside the gene matches. Germline assignment: CDR1 LNHNV and CDR2 YYDKDF (reference sequence). The CDR3: CATSRGTGIQETQYF. The DNA of the CDR3 is TGTGCCACCAGCAGGGGGACAGGGATCCAAGAGACCCAGTACTTC.

The J gene is TRBJ2-3, the V gene TRBV7-6; D may be TRBD2 (5 bases). The germline gives CDR1 SGHVS, CDR2 FNYEAQ. The CDR3 contains 15 residues. Trimming pared 0 bases from V and 1 base from J, leaving 8 bases between. CDR3 DNA: TGTGCCAGCAGCTTAGCGATTAGCGGCACAGATACGCAGTATTTT. This translates into CASSLAISGTDTQYF.

The genes are TRBV7-3 and TRBJ2-1; 10 bases align to TRBD1. The CDR3 has 14 amino acids. V shed 0 bases and J 8 bases; nucleotides not matched to a gene: 1. CDR1 is SGHTA and CDR2 is FQGTGA in the germline V gene. CDR3: CASSLTTGGYEQFF. The CDR3, as DNA: TGTGCCAGCAGCTTAACGACAGGGGGCTATGAGCAGTTCTTC.

V gene TRBV7-9 combines with J gene TRBJ2-7; 10 bases agree with TRBD1. The CDR3 covers 15 residues. In germline, CDR1 is SEHNR, CDR2 FQNEAQ (reference sequence). V shed 5 bases and J 4 bases; nucleotides not matched to a gene: 8. The CDR3 spells CASSPRDRGFYEQYF. Here the CDR3 DNA reads TGTGCCAGCAGCCCCCGGGACAGGGGCTTTTACGAGCAGTACTTC.

This clone was recorded once. The genes are TRBV27 and TRBJ2-2, with unresolved D. The V gene lost 5 bases and the J gene lost 1 base, with 11 bases spanning the gap. Germline V gives CDR1 MNHEY, CDR2 SMNVEV (reference sequence). The CDR3 is 15 residues long. The CDR3 DNA reads as TGTGCCAGCAGTCTCCATACGGGGAACACCGGGGAGCTGTTTTTT. It encodes CASSLHTGNTGELFF.

The chain has TRBV5-6 and TRBJ2-7, with 9 bases matching TRBD2. V was clipped by 0 bases and J by 3 bases; unmatched bases: 4. The CDR3 extends over 15 amino acids. Per the germline V gene, CDR1 is SGHDT and CDR2 is YYEEEE. The chain's CDR3 is CASSLEGAGGYEQYF. CDR3 nucleotides: TGTGCCAGCAGCTTGGAGGGAGCGGGAGGCTACGAGCAGTACTTC.

The chain carries TRBV29-1 and TRBJ2-1, with TRBD2 matching over 8 bases. Unmatched junction bases numbered 7, after V lost 3 bases and J lost 6 bases. This CDR3 region has 14 residues. Germline V gene sequence: CDR1 SQVTM, CDR2 ANQGSEA. CDR3: CSVDGLAGFNEQFF. In DNA, the CDR3 is TGCAGCGTTGATGGGCTAGCGGGCTTCAATGAGCAGTTCTTC.

V usage is TRBV29-1 and J usage is TRBJ1-1; a possible D gene is TRBD1 (5 bases). The CDR3 spans 13 residues. CDR1 is SQVTM, CDR2 ANQGSEA, per germline. Trimming removed 5 bases from V and 3 bases from J, with 13 bases in between. CDR3 sequence: CSVLGGAYTEAFF. The CDR3 DNA is TGCAGCGTTCTCGGAGGGGCCTACACTGAAGCTTTCTTT. Variable domain in full (rest from reference TRBV29-1 and TRBJ1-1): SAVISQKPSRDICQRGTSLTIQCQVDSQVTMMFWYRQQPGQSLTLIATANQGSEATYESGFVIDKFPISRPNLTFSTLTVSNMSPEDSSIYLCSVLGGAYTEAFFGQGTRLTVV.

The gene calls are TRBV6-5 and TRBJ2-3; 7 nucleotides line up with TRBD1. Germline-derived CDR1 and CDR2 are MNHEY and SVGAGI. The CDR3 runs to 14 residues. With 5 bases clipped from V and 6 bases from J, the junction kept 8 bases outside the gene matches. The DNA for the CDR3 is TGTGCCAGCAGTCAGACAGGGCAGGTGGATACGCAGTATTTT. Translating gives CASSQTGQVDTQYF.

This chain's CDR3 is CAINSRGNEDGYTF. CDR3 bases: TGTGCCATCAATTCGCGGGGCAACGAGGATGGCTACACCTTC. This chain links TRBV10-3 with TRBJ1-2, with D perhaps TRBD1 (5 bases). The CDR3 extends over 14 amino acids. Between the trimmed V and J ends, which lost 7 bases and 6 bases, there was a span of 18 bases. The germline V gene encodes CDR1 ENHRY and CDR2 SYGVKD.

This clone was detected only once. The chain carries TRBV5-1 and TRBJ1-1; unclear D gene. This CDR3 contains 16 residues. Trimming stripped 8 bases from V and 0 bases from J, with 20 bases between. Germline CDR1 is SGHRS and CDR2 is YFSETQ. CDR3 DNA: TGCGCCAGTATCCTACCTCGGGAGGGCATGAACACTGAAGCTTTCTTT. Residues: CASILPREGMNTEAFF.

The V call is TRBV19, the J call TRBJ1-2; D might be TRBD1 (6 bases). Trimming removed 4 bases from V and 2 bases from J, with 14 bases in between. The V gene's germline CDR1 is LNHDA and CDR2 SQIVND (reference sequence). This CDR3 spans 15 amino acids. This CDR3 reads CASSTWATGNYGYTF. In DNA form, the CDR3 reads TGTGCCAGTAGTACCTGGGCAACAGGGAACTATGGCTACACCTTC.